These 23 T cell receptor beta chains came from one sample sequenced in a study of T cell repertoires in cytomegalovirus infection. Each CDR3 protein is one row after TCRdb ran MiXCR on the reads. The data contain under 200,000 distinct CDR3 sequences, roughly 9% of them seen just once; the ten biggest clones take up about 4.2%. The sample consisted of PBMCs. Receptors were obtained from a human donor in good health (CMV status not recorded). Some clones in this sample may be carry-over from other donors' samples.

The table lists this clonotype with many counts. The V gene is TRBV7-9, the J gene TRBJ1-5; tentatively, D is TRBD1 (6 bases). CDR1 is SEHNR and CDR2 is FQNEAQ in the germline V gene (reference sequence). This CDR3 is 14 amino acids long. The V end lost 3 bases, the J end lost 6 bases, and 12 bases lay between the germline ends. The CDR3 sequence is CASSFSGEGQPQHF. DNA for the CDR3: TGTGCCAGCAGCTTCTCAGGGGAGGGTCAGCCCCAGCATTTT.

This clonotype has a count of ten or more. The chain joins TRBV7-2 to TRBJ1-6, with D hard to call. The germline gives CDR1 SGHTA, CDR2 FQGNSA. The CDR3 length is 12 residues. V lost 5 bases and J lost 18, with 17 bases in between. The CDR3 sequence is CASSGTGIRPHF. Here the CDR3 DNA reads TGTGCCAGCAGCGGAACCGGGATCAGACCCCACTTT. The complete variable domain, with remaining parts taken from reference TRBV7-2 and TRBJ1-6, reads GAGVSQSPSNKVTEKGKDVELRCDPISGHTALYWYRQSLGQGLEFLIYFQGNSAPDKSGLPSDRFSAERTGGSVSTLTIQRTQQEDSAVYLCASSGTGIRPHFGNGTRLTVT.

J is TRBJ2-3 and V is TRBV4-1; D is undetermined. The V end lost 0 bases, the J end lost 1 base, and 11 bases lay between the germline ends. The CDR3 is made up of 16 amino acids. CDR1 and CDR2 (germline): MGHRA, YSYEKL. For the CDR3, the DNA is TGCGCCAGCAGCCAAGAAAAGACTCGTGGCACAGATACGCAGTATTTT. Its protein is CASSQEKTRGTDTQYF.

This clonotype showed up many times. A junction end diverges from the germline sequence, so it may reflect a read error. The chain joins TRBV7-7 to TRBJ2-1; D is unclear. Germline CDR1 reads SSHAT; CDR2 reads FNYEAQ (reference sequence). There are 16 residues in the CDR3. The CDR3 sequence: CASSLGQGAGYNEQFF. CDR3 DNA: TGTGCTAGCAGCTTAGGTCAAGGTGCCGGCTACAATGAGCAGTTCTTC.

In its sample, this clonotype was seen many times. This rearrangement joins TRBV7-2 to TRBJ1-2; D remains unclear. The CDR3 consists of 16 residues. The V end lost 5 bases, the J end lost 7 bases, and 23 bases lay between the germline ends. CDR1 and CDR2 (germline): SGHTA, FQGNSA. The CDR3 DNA sequence: TGTGCCAGCAGCCCAGACGGCAGCAGAGCGATGAGTGGCTACACCTTC. It is translated as CASSPDGSRAMSGYTF.

This clonotype has a count of ten or more. V and J are TRBV7-8 and TRBJ2-2, with D hard to call. Germline CDR1 and CDR2: SGHVS and FQNEAQ. Trimming shortened V by 10 bases and J by 4 bases, and 13 bases separated the two germline ends. The CDR3 has 13 residues. The CDR3 coding sequence is TGTGCCAACTCTCGGGTATCCACCGGGGAGCTGTTTTTT. This codes for CANSRVSTGELFF.

This clonotype has a count of ten or more. The chain combines TRBV5-6 with TRBJ2-5, with TRBD2 identical over 7 bases. The length of the CDR3 is 14 residues. In germline, CDR1 is SGHDT, CDR2 YYEEEE. V trimming: 4 bases; J trimming: 7 bases; junction bases outside the gene matches: 10. The CDR3 sequence: CASSLQGLPGTQYF. As DNA, the CDR3 is TGTGCCAGCAGCCTGCAGGGACTACCAGGGACCCAGTACTTC. Looking up the rest from reference TRBV5-6 and TRBJ2-5 gives the full variable domain: DAGVTQSPTHLIKTRGQQVTLRCSPKSGHDTVSWYQQALGQGPQFIFQYYEEEERQRGNFPDRFSGHQFPNYSSELNVNALLLGDSALYLCASSLQGLPGTQYFGPGTRLLVL.

This clonotype was counted ten times or more. The gene calls are TRBV28 and TRBJ2-5; D unresolved. This CDR3 has 13 amino acids. The germline V gene encodes CDR1 MDHEN and CDR2 SYDVKM. V was clipped by 7 bases and J by 3 bases, with 12 bases between them. The CDR3 is CASIGQNKETQYF. CDR3 nucleotides: TGTGCCAGCATTGGGCAGAATAAAGAGACCCAGTACTTC.

The V call is TRBV2, the J call TRBJ1-1; D gene ambiguous. Per the germline V gene, CDR1 is SNHLY and CDR2 is FYNNEI. V was cut by 6 bases and J by 7 bases, with 9 bases left in between. The CDR3 has 11 residues. The CDR3 sequence: CASRLKSEAFF. The CDR3 DNA follows: TGTGCCAGCAGACTAAAAAGTGAAGCTTTCTTT.

This clonotype has more than one count but fewer than ten. V is TRBV15 and J is TRBJ1-5; a possible D gene is TRBD1 (6 bases). Germline V gives CDR1 LNHNV, CDR2 YYDKDF (reference sequence). This CDR3 region has 16 residues. The V end was cut by 3 bases, the J end by 4 bases, with 16 bases between. The CDR3 nucleotides read TGTGCCACCAGCAGCCCTTCGACAGGCGCAAATCAGCCCCAGCATTTT. Residues: CATSSPSTGANQPQHF.

This clonotype was recorded many times. This CDR3 is CSVLMDSGELFF. The CDR3 bases are TGCAGCGTTTTAATGGACAGCGGGGAGCTGTTTTTT. The chain employs TRBV29-1 and TRBJ2-2; the D gene is possibly TRBD1 (6 bases). CDR1 and CDR2 from the germline V gene are SQVTM and ANQGSEA. V lost 5 bases and J 7 bases, leaving 11 bases between the germline ends. This CDR3 region has 12 residues.

This clonotype was seen at least ten times. The rearrangement joins TRBV12-3 or TRBV12-4 to TRBJ2-7; possible D gene TRBD2, 5 bases. The CDR3 has 13 amino acids. V lost 6 bases, J lost 6 bases, and 15 bases lay in between. The CDR3 here is CASSPGLLIEQYF. The CDR3 DNA reads TGTGCCAGCAGCCCTGGACTGCTGATCGAGCAGTACTTC.

This clonotype was counted many times. The rearrangement links TRBV19 to TRBJ2-5; TRBD2 might be the D (6 bases). Per germline, CDR1 LNHDA and CDR2 SQIVND (reference sequence). The V end was cut by 5 bases, the J end by 0 bases, with 7 bases between. The CDR3 has 13 amino acids. The DNA of the CDR3 is TGTGCCAGTAGTGCGGGACACCAAGAGACCCAGTACTTC. This gives the protein CASSAGHQETQYF.

The chain couples TRBV11-2 to TRBJ2-7; a possible D gene is TRBD1 (6 bases). V lost 5 bases and J lost 9, with 14 bases in between. The CDR3 totals 12 residues. CDR1 is SGHAT and CDR2 is FQNNGV in the germline V gene. This CDR3 is CASSPDRVMQYF. In DNA, the CDR3 is TGTGCCAGCAGCCCGGACAGAGTCATGCAGTACTTC.

In this sample, this clonotype turned up many times. The chain couples TRBV20-1 to TRBJ2-5, with 10 bases identical to TRBD2. The CDR3 totals 15 residues. Germline lookup yields CDR1 DFQATT and CDR2 SNEGSKA (reference sequence). Trimming cost V 6 bases and J 1 base; bases outside gene matches: 8. CDR3: CSAIAGGRIQETQYF. CDR3 coding DNA: TGCAGTGCGATAGCGGGGGGCAGGATCCAAGAGACCCAGTACTTC.

This clonotype was counted ten times or more. The chain couples TRBV12-3 or TRBV12-4 to TRBJ1-3; D is unclear. CDR3 length: 14 residues. Trimming stripped 6 bases from V and 4 bases from J, with 13 bases between. The CDR3 is CASSPTPGGNTIYF. CDR3 in DNA: TGTGCCAGCAGCCCAACACCCGGAGGAAACACCATATATTTT.

This clonotype was observed a handful of times. This chain links TRBV13 with TRBJ1-1; possibly TRBD1 for D (5 bases). Between the trimmed V and J ends, which lost 2 bases and 4 bases, there was a span of 8 bases. Per the germline V gene, CDR1 is PRHDT and CDR2 is FYEKMQ (reference sequence). This CDR3 is 13 amino acids long. CDR3 nucleotides: TGTGCCAGCAGCTTAAGACAGATCACTGAAGCTTTCTTT. It translates to CASSLRQITEAFF.

This clonotype was recorded many times. CDR3 nucleotide sequence: TGTGCCAGCAGCTTAAGTAAGGATGAAAAACTGTTTTTT. It yields the protein CASSLSKDEKLFF. J is TRBJ1-4 and V is TRBV7-2; D is unresolved. Trimming left V 2 bases short and J 6 bases short, with 7 bases between. Per the germline V gene, CDR1 is SGHTA and CDR2 is FQGNSA. This CDR3 comprises 13 residues.

V usage is TRBV20-1 and J usage is TRBJ2-1; 8 bases line up with TRBD1. Germline loops: CDR1 DFQATT, CDR2 SNEGSKA (reference sequence). Germline trimming cut 0 bases from V and 9 bases from J; bases unmatched to any gene: 10. CDR3 length: 15 amino acids. The CDR3: CSARDPGGGIVEQFF. Here the CDR3 DNA reads TGCAGTGCTAGAGATCCAGGGGGCGGAATAGTTGAGCAGTTCTTC.

This clonotype was seen ten or more times. This chain uses TRBV6-5 with TRBJ2-7; TRBD1 aligns across 7 bases. The V and J ends lost 5 bases and 4 bases, in that order; junction bases with no gene match: 5. There are 13 residues in the CDR3. The germline V gene has CDR1 MNHEY and CDR2 SVGAGI. The CDR3 region is CASSSIQGYEQYF. As DNA, the CDR3 is TGTGCCAGCAGTAGCATACAGGGGTACGAGCAGTACTTC.

Many counts were recorded for this clonotype. The chain carries TRBV2 and TRBJ2-5; D gene ambiguous. The CDR3 totals 11 residues. Trimming took off 5 bases at V and 3 bases at J, with 4 bases between the two ends. Germline V gene sequence: CDR1 SNHLY, CDR2 FYNNEI. The CDR3 loop reads CASSWEETQYF. CDR3 nucleotides: TGTGCCAGCAGTTGGGAAGAGACCCAGTACTTC.

This clonotype was recorded many times. The V gene is TRBV7-2, the J gene TRBJ2-1; no firm D call. CDR3 size: 12 residues. V gave up 2 bases and J gave up 7 bases, with 6 bases separating them. CDR1 and CDR2 from the germline V gene are SGHTA and FQGNSA. The CDR3 DNA reads as TGTGCCAGCAGCTTAAGCCGGAATGAGCAGTTCTTC. Its protein product is CASSLSRNEQFF.

This chain links TRBV3-1 with TRBJ1-3; D uncertain. The CDR3 is 15 residues long. CDR1 and CDR2 (germline): LGHDT, YNNKEL (reference sequence). Trimming cost V 1 base and J 0 bases, with 7 bases left between them. The CDR3 sequence: CASSQGRSSGNTIYF. The CDR3 DNA reads TGTGCCAGCAGCCAAGGACGGAGCTCTGGAAACACCATATATTTT.